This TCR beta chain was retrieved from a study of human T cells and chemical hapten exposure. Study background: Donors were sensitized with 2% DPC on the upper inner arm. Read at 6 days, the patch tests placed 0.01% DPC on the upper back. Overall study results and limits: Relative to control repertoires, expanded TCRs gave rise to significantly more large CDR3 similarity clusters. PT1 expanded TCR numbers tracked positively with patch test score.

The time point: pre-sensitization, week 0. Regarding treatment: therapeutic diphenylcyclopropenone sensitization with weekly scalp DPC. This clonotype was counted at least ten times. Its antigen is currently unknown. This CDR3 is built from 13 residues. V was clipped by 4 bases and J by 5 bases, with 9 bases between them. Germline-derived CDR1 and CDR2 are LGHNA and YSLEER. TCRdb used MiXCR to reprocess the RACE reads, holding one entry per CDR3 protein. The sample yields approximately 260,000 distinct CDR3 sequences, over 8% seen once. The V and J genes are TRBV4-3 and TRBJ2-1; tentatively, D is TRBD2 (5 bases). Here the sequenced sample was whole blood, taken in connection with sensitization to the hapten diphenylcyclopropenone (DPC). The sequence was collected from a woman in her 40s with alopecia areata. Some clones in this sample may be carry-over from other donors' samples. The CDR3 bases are TGCGCCAGCAGCCGAGACTACCACAATGAGCAGTTCTTC. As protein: CASSRDYHNEQFF.